This T cell receptor beta chain was sequenced for a study of CD8 T cells in ankylosing spondylitis. Findings and limits, study-wide: Reported data indicate significant enrichment of disease-linked clones within matched ankylosing spondylitis synovial fluid. Clones linked to disease, bearing a CD8+ phenotype, were relatively rare in peripheral blood. The study identified a TCR beta motif of several highly homologous variants that appeared characteristic of ankylosing spondylitis blood.

Quantitative 5'-RACE was performed with molecular barcodes, and it yielded the TCR beta libraries. TCRdb re-called the 5' RACE reads through MiXCR, storing one row per CDR3 protein. The data hold about 64,000 distinct CDR3 sequences, with around 6.4% observed a single time. This CDR3 contains 18 residues. V was shortened by 5 bases and J by 5 bases, with 27 bases between the two germline ends. Germline V gene lookup returns CDR1 SGHAT and CDR2 FQNNGV. As regards this clonotype: Antigen specificity is unknown.

The TCR was taken from a male donor with ankylosing spondylitis. The sample comprised synovial fluid, either unsorted or a sorted T cell fraction (not recorded which). The V call is TRBV11-2, the J call TRBJ2-5, with a weak D call TRBD1 (6 bases). The CDR3 DNA reads TGTGCCAGCAGCCCAGGGGTCTTAGCAGGCATGGGGTTCGAGACCCAGTACTTC. This encodes CASSPGVLAGMGFETQYF. The full variable domain, rest sourced from reference TRBV11-2 and TRBJ2-5, is EAGVAQSPRYKIIEKRQSVAFWCNPISGHATLYWYQQILGQGPKLLIQFQNNGVVDDSQLPKDRFSAERLKGVDSTLKIQPAKLEDSAVYLCASSPGVLAGMGFETQYFGPGTRLLVL.